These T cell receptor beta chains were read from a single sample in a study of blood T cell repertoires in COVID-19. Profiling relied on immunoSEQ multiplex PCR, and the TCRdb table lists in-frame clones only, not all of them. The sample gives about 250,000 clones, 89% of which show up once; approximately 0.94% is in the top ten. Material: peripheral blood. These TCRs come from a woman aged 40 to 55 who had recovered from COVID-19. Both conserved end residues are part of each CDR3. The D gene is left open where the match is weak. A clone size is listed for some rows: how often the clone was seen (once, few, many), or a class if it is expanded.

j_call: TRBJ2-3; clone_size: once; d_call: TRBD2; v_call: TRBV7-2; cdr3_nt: TGTGCCAGCAGCGCCTTCGGGAGGGGAACCACAGATACGCAGTATTTT; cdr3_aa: CASSAFGRGTTDTQYF
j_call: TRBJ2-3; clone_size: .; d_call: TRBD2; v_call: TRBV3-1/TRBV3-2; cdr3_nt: TGTGCCAGCAGCTCGACGCTGGGGGGGGTAGATACGCAGTATTTT; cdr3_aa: CASSSTLGGVDTQYF
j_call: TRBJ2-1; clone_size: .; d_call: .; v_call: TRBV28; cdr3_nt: TGTGCCAGCAGTCCCCAGCGAAGGCTGGGTACAATCGATGAGCAGTTCTTC; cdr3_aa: CASSPQRRLGTIDEQFF
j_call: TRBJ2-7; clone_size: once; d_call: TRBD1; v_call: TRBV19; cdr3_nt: TGTGCCAGTCGTTATACGACAGGGTCATCCTACGAGCAGTACTTC; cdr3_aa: CASRYTTGSSYEQYF
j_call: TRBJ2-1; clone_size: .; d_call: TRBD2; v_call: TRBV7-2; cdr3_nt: TGTGCCAGCAGCTTGTCCGGACTAGCGGGATGGGGGTACAATGAGCAGTTCTTC; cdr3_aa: CASSLSGLAGWGYNEQFF
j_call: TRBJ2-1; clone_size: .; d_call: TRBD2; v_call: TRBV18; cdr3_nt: TGTGCCAGCTCACCCCCGGGACTATACGATGAGCAGTTCTTC; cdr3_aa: CASSPPGLYDEQFF
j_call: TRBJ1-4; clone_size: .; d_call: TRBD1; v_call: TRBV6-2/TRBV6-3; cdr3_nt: TGTGCCAGCAGTAGCCGGGACAGGGGGAGAGATGAAAAACTGTTTTTT; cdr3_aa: CASSSRDRGRDEKLFF
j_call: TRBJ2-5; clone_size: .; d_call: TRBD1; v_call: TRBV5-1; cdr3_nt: TGCGCCAGCGCAGACAGGGGCGGGGAGACCCAGTACTTC; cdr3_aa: CASADRGGETQYF
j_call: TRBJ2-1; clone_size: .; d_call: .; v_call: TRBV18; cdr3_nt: TGTGCCAGCTCTCCCTATACCAATGAGCAGTTCTTC; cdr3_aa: CASSPYTNEQFF
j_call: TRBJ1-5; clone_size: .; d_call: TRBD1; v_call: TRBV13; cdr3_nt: TGTGCCAGCAGCTTAGTGGGCAGGGGGCGGCATCAGCCCCAGCATTTT; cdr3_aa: CASSLVGRGRHQPQHF
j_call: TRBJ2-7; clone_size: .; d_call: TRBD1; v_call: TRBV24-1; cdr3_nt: TGTGCCACCAGTCAGTCGGGGACAGGGTCCTACGAGCAGTACTTC; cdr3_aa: CATSQSGTGSYEQYF
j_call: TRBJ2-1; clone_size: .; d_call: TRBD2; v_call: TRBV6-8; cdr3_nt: TGTGCCAGCAGTGCTAACGGGGGGATTGAGCAGTTCTTC; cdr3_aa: CASSANGGIEQFF
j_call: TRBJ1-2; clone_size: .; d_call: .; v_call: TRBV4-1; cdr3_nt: TGCGCCAGCAGCCCCGGACGGGAGGACTACTATGGCTACACCTTC; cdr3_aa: CASSPGREDYYGYTF
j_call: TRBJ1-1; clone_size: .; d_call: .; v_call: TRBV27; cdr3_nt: TGTGCCAGCAGGCGGGGGTTGAACACTGAAGCTTTCTTT; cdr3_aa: CASRRGLNTEAFF
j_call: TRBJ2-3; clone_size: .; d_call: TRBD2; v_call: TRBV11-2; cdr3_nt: TGTGCCAGCAGACAAACCTCGACTAGCCGAAAAAACACAGATACGCAGTATTTT; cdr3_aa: CASRQTSTSRKNTDTQYF
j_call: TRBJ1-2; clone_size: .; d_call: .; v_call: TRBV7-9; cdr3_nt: TGTGCCAGCAGCTTAGGTGGAGATGGCTACACCTTC; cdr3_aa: CASSLGGDGYTF
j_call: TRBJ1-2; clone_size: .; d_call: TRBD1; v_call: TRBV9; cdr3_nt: TGTGCCAGCAGCGCCACGACAGGGGGCAACAACTATGGCTACACCTTC; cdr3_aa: CASSATTGGNNYGYTF
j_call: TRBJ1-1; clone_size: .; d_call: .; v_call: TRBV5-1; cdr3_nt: TGCGCCAGCAGCTTGGGACAGAGGCCGGGTAGGATGAACACTGAAGCTTTCTTT; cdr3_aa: CASSLGQRPGRMNTEAFF
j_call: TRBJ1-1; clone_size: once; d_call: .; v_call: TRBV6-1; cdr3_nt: TGTGCCAGCAGTGATAGTGGAGGGACCACTGAAGCTTTCTTT; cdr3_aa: CASSDSGGTTEAFF
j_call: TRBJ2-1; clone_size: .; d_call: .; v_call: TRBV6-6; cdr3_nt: TGTGCCAGCAAGCTAGCTCGCAATGAGCAGTTCTTC; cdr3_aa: CASKLARNEQFF
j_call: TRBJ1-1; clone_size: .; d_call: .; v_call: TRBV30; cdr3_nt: TGTGCCTGGAGGGTCGCGGGGGTAACTGAAGCTTTCTTT; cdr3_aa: CAWRVAGVTEAFF
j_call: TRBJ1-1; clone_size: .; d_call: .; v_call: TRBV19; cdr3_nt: TGTGCCAGTAGTGTCAGGGCCCCGAACACTGAAGCTTTCTTT; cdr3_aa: CASSVRAPNTEAFF
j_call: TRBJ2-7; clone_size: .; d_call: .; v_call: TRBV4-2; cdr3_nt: TGTGCCAGCAGCCAAGAACTCCCGGGAGTGTCCTACGAGCAGTACTTC; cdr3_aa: CASSQELPGVSYEQYF
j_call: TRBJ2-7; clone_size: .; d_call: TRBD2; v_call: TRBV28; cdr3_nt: TGTGCCAGCACCCAGATCCTAGCGGGCCCCTACGAGCAGTACTTC; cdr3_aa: CASTQILAGPYEQYF
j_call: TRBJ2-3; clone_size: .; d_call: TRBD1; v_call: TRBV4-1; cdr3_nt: TGCGCCAGCAGCCAACCGGGACAGGGATACACAGATACGCAGTATTTT; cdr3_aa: CASSQPGQGYTDTQYF
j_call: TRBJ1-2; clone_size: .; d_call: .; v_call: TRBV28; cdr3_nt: TGTGCCAGCAGTTTCGGTCGGGGCTACACCTTC; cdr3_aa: CASSFGRGYTF
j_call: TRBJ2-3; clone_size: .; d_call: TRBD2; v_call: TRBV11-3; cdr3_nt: TGTGCCAGCAGCTTAGGGACTAGCGGGGCCACAGATACGCAGTATTTT; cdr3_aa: CASSLGTSGATDTQYF
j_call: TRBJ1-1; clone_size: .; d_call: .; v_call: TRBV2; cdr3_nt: TGTGCCAGCACCTTTGGAGCGGGAATTCTATTGAACACTGAAGCTTTCTTT; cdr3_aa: CASTFGAGILLNTEAFF
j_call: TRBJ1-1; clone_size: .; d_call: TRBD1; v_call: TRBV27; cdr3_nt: TGTGCCAGCAAGTCAGGGGGCACTGAAGCTTTCTTT; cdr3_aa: CASKSGGTEAFF
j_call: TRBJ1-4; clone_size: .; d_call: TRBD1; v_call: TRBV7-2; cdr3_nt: TGTGCCAGCAGCTTAGGGACGCGGACAGGGAAGGAAAAACTGTTTTTT; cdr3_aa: CASSLGTRTGKEKLFF
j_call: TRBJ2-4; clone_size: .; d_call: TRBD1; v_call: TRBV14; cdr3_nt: TGTGCCAGCAGCCGGCTAGGGGGCCCTGAGGGCAAAAACATTCAGTACTTC; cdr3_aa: CASSRLGGPEGKNIQYF
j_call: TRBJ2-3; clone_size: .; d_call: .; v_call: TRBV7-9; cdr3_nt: TGTGCCAGCAGCTTACTCAGCGGTTGGGGCACAGATACGCAGTATTTT; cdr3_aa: CASSLLSGWGTDTQYF
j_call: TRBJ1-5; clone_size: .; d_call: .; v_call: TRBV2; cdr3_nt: TGTGCCAGCAGTGGGGAGGGTCAGCCCCAGCATTTT; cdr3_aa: CASSGEGQPQHF
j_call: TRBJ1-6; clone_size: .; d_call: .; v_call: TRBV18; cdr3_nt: TGTGCCAGCTCACCGGCGGGGGAGAGTTCACCCCTCCACTTT; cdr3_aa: CASSPAGESSPLHF
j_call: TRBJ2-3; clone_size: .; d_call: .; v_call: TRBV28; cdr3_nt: TGTGCCAGCAGAGGCGGGACAGTCGTTTCAGATACGCAGTATTTT; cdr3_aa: CASRGGTVVSDTQYF
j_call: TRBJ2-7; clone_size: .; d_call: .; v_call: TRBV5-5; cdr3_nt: TGTGCCAGCACCTACAGGGACGAGCAGTACTTC; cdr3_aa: CASTYRDEQYF
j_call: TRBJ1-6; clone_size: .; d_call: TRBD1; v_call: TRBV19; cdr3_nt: TGTGCCAGTAGTAGCGACAGGGGTAATTCACCCCTCCACTTT; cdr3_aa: CASSSDRGNSPLHF
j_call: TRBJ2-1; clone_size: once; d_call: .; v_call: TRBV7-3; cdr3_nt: TGTGCCAGCAGCTTAAGGGCCGGCGGGTACCCCTACAATGAGCAGTTCTTC; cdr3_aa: CASSLRAGGYPYNEQFF
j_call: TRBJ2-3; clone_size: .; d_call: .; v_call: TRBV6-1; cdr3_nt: TGTGCCAGCAGTGAAGCGGTAGAGCCAGATACGCAGTATTTT; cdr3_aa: CASSEAVEPDTQYF
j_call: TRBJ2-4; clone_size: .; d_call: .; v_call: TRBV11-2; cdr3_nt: TGTGCCAGCAGTCGACCCGAGGGGGGGTACATTCAGTACTTC; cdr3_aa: CASSRPEGGYIQYF
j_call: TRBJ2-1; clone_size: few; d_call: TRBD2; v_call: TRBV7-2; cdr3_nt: TGTGCCAGCAGCTTAGATCCACTAGCGGGAGGTCGAGGCAATGAGCAGTTCTTC; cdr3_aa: CASSLDPLAGGRGNEQFF
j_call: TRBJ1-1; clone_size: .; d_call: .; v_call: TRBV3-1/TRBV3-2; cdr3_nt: TGTGCCAGCAGCCAAGATTGGGGGGGAGCCAACACTGAAGCTTTCTTT; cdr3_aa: CASSQDWGGANTEAFF
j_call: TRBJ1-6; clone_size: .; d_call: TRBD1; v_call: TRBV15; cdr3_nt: TGTGCCACCAGCAGAGAGGTGGCAGGGGGACGGTATTCACCCCTCCACTTT; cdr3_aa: CATSREVAGGRYSPLHF
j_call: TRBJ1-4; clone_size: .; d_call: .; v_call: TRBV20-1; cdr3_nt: TGCAGTGCCATGGGCCTAGAAAAACTGTTTTTT; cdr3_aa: CSAMGLEKLFF
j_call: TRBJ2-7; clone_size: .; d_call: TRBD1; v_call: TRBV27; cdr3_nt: TGTGCCAGCAGTTTAGTGGACAGGGGTTATGTAAGGGAGCAGTACTTC; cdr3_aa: CASSLVDRGYVREQYF
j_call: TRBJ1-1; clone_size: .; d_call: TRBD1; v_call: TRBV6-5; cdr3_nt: TGTGCCAGCAGTTACTCCACAGGGGTTGAAGCTTTCTTT; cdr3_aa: CASSYSTGVEAFF
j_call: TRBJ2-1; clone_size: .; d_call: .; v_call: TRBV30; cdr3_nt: TGTGCCTGGGACAGCTACTCCTACAATGAGCAGTTCTTC; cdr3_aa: CAWDSYSYNEQFF
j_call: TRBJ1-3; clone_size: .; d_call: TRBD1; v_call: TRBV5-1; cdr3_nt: TGCGCCAGCAGCTTGTTGCAGGGGGACTCTGGAAACACCATATATTTT; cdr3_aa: CASSLLQGDSGNTIYF
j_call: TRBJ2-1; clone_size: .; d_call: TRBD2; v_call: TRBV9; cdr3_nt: TGTGCCAGCAGCGTTCTTGGAGGACTAGCGGGGATAAACAATGAGCAGTTCTTC; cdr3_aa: CASSVLGGLAGINNEQFF
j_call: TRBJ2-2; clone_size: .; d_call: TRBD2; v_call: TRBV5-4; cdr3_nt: TGTGCCAGCAGCTTGGTCGGGGGGGCAGGGGAGCTGTTTTTT; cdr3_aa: CASSLVGGAGELFF
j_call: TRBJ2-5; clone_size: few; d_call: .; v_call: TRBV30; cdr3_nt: TGTGCCTGGAGTGTACAGAACAGGGCTGGGACCCAGTACTTC; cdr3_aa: CAWSVQNRAGTQYF